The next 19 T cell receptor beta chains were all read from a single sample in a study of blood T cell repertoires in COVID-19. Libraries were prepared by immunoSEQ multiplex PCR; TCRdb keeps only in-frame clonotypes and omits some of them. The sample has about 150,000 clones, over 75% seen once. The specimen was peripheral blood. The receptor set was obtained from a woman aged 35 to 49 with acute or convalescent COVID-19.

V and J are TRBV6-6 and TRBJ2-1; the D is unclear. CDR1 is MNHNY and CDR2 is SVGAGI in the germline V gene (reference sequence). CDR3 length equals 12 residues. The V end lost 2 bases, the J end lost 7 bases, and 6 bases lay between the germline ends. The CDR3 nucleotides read TGTGCCAGCAGTTACGCGGAAAATGAGCAGTTCTTC. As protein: CASSYAENEQFF.

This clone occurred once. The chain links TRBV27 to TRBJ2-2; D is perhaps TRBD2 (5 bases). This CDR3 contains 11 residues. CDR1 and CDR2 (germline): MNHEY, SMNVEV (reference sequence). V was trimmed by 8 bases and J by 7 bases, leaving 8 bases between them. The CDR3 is CASLRGGELFF. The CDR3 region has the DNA TGTGCCAGCTTACGGGGCGGGGAGCTGTTTTTT.

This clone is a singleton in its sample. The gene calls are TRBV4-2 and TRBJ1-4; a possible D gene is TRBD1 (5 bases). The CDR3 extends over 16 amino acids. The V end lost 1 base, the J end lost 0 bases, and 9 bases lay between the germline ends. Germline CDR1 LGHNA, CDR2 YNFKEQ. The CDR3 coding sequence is TGTGCCAGCAGCCAAGCCAGGGTCACAACTAATGAAAAACTGTTTTTT. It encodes CASSQARVTTNEKLFF.

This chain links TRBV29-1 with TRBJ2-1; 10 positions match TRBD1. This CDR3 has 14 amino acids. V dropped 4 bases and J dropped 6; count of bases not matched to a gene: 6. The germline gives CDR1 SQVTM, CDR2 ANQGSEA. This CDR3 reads CSVVRTGGSNEQFF. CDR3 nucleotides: TGCAGCGTTGTTAGGACAGGGGGTTCCAATGAGCAGTTCTTC.

CDR3 residues: CASSLAHSLGGTEAFF. For the CDR3, the DNA is TGTGCCAGCAGCTTAGCGCATTCGTTGGGAGGCACTGAAGCTTTCTTT. The V call is TRBV7-8, the J call TRBJ1-1; no clear D gene. Germline loops: CDR1 SGHVS, CDR2 FQNEAQ. This CDR3 spans 16 amino acids. The V and J ends lost 0 bases and 4 bases respectively, with 15 bases between them. The whole variable domain, remainder taken from reference TRBV7-8 and TRBJ1-1, is GAGVSQSPRYKVAKRGQDVALRCDPISGHVSLFWYQQALGQGPEFLTYFQNEAQLDKSGLPSDRFFAERPEGSVSTLKIQRTQQEDSAVYLCASSLAHSLGGTEAFFGQGTRLTVV.

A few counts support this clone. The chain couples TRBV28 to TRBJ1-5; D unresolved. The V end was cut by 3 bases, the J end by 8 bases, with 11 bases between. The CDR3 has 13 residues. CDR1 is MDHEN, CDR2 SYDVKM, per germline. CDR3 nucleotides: TGTGCCAGCAGTTTGCGGTCCGGCAAGCCCCAGCATTTT. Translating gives CASSLRSGKPQHF.

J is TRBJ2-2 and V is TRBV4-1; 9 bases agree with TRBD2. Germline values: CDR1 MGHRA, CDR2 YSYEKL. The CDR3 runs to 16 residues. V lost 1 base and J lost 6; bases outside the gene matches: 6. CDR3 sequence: CASSQVAASGAGELFF. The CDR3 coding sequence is TGCGCCAGCAGCCAAGTTGCGGCTAGCGGGGCCGGGGAGCTGTTTTTT.

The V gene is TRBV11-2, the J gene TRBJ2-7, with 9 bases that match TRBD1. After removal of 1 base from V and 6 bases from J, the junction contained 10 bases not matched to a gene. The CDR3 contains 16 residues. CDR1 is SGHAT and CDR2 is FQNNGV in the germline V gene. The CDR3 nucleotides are TGTGCCAGCAGCTTAGGCCAGGGACAGGGTTATGCCGAGCAGTACTTC. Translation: CASSLGQGQGYAEQYF.

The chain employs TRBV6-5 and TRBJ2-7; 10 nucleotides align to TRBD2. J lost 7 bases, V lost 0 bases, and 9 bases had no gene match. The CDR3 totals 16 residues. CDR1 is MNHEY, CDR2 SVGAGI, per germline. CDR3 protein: CASSYSTSGSGGEQYF. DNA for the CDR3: TGTGCCAGCAGTTACTCGACTAGCGGGTCTGGGGGGGAGCAGTACTTC.

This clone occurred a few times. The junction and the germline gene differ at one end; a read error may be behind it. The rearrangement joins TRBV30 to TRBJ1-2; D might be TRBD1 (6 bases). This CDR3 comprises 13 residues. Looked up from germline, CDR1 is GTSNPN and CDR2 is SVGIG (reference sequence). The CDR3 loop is CAGRPGQAYGYTF. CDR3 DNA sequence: TGTGCCGGGAGACCGGGACAAGCCTATGGCTACACCTTC.

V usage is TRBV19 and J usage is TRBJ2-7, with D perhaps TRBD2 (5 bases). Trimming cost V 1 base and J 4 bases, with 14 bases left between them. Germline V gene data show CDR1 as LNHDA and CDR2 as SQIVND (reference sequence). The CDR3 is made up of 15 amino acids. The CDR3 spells CASSIGYGLKYEQYF. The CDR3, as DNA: TGTGCCAGTAGTATAGGGTACGGACTGAAGTACGAGCAGTACTTC.

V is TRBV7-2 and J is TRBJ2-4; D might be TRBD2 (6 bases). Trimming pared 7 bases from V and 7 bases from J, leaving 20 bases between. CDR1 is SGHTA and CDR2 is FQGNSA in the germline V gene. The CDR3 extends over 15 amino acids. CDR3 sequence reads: CASTPGAGMRNIQYF. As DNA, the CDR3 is TGTGCCAGCACTCCTGGGGCGGGGATGAGGAACATTCAGTACTTC.

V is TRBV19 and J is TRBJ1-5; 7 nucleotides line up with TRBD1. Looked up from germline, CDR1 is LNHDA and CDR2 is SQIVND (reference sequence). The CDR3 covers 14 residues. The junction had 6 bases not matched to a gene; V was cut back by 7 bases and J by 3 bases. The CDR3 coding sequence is TGTGCCAGTACCACGGACAGGAACAATCAGCCCCAGCATTTT. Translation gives CASTTDRNNQPQHF.

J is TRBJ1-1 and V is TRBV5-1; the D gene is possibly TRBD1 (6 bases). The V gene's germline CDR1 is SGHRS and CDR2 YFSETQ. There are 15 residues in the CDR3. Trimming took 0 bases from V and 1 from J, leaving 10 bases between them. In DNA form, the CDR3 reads TGCGCCAGCAGCTTGGAAGGCAGGGGGAACACTGAAGCTTTCTTT. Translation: CASSLEGRGNTEAFF.

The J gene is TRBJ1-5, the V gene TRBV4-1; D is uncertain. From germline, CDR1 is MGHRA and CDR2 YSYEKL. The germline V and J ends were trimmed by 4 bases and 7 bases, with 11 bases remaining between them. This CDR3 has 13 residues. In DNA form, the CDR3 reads TGCGCCAGCAGCCTACAAACCGGGCAGCCCCAGCATTTT. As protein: CASSLQTGQPQHF.

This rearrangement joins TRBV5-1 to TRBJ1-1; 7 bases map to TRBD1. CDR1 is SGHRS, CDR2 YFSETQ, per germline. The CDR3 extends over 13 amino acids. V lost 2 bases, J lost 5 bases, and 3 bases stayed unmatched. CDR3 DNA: TGCGCCAGCAGCTTTACAGGGGCTACTGAAGCTTTCTTT. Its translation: CASSFTGATEAFF.

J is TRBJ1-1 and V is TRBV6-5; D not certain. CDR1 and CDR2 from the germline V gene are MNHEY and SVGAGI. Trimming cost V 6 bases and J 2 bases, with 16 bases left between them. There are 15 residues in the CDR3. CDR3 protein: CASSPRAGPNTEAFF. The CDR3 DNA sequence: TGTGCCAGCAGCCCGAGGGCAGGCCCCAACACTGAAGCTTTCTTT.

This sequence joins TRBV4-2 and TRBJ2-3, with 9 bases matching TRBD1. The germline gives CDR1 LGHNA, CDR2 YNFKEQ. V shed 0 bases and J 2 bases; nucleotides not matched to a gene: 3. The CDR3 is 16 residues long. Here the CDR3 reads CASSQEGQGATDTQYF. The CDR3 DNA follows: TGTGCCAGCAGCCAAGAGGGACAGGGCGCCACAGATACGCAGTATTTT.

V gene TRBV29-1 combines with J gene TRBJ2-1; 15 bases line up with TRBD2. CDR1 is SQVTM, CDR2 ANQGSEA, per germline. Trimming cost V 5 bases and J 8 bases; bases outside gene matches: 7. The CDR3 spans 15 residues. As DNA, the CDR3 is TGCAGCGTTCGAATCGGACTAGCGGGAGGGTATGAGCAGTTCTTC. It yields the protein CSVRIGLAGGYEQFF.